The rows below give T cell receptor beta chains drawn from one sample of a study of tumor and adjacent non-tumor tissue in lung cancer. From the multiplex PCR reads, TCRdb called clonotypes with MiXCR, one entry per CDR3 protein. The table records just over 200,000 distinct CDR3 sequences, approximately 74% of them present only once. The sequenced material came from lung tumor tissue. The source is a man aged 60 to 69 with non-small cell lung cancer. Both conserved end residues are part of each CDR3. The D gene is left open where the match is weak. Some rows have no size entry. The others give once, few or many, or a class for an expanded clone.

cdr3_nt: TGTAGTACCAGTGTAATAGCGGGGGGCTCCTATGAGCAGTTCTTC; cdr3_aa: CSTSVIAGGSYEQFF; v_call: TRBV20-1; j_call: TRBJ2-1; clone_size: NA; d_call: TRBD2
cdr3_nt: TGTGCCATCAGTCGGGACAGGGCCGGTCAGCCCCAGCATTTT; cdr3_aa: CAISRDRAGQPQHF; v_call: TRBV10-3; j_call: TRBJ1-5; clone_size: few; d_call: TRBD1
cdr3_nt: TGTGCCAGCAGTGCACCGGGACACTTCTATGGCCACACCTTC; cdr3_aa: CASSAPGHFYGHTF; v_call: TRBV6-1; j_call: TRBJ1-2; clone_size: NA; d_call: NA
cdr3_nt: TGTGCCAGCAGCTTAGAGAGCGGGAATCTCTACACCGGGGAGCTGTTTTTT; cdr3_aa: CASSLESGNLYTGELFF; v_call: TRBV11-3; j_call: TRBJ2-2; clone_size: NA; d_call: TRBD2
cdr3_nt: TGCAACGTTCGGGATAGCCTACTAGCCAAAAACATTCAGTACTTC; cdr3_aa: CNVRDSLLAKNIQYF; v_call: TRBV29-1; j_call: TRBJ2-4; clone_size: NA; d_call: NA
cdr3_nt: TGCAGTGCGCCGGACGAAGGACTGAACATTCAGTACTTC; cdr3_aa: CSAPDEGLNIQYF; v_call: TRBV20-1; j_call: TRBJ2-4; clone_size: NA; d_call: NA
cdr3_nt: TGTGCCAGCAGCCCTCGATGGGGGGGACTCCCCTATGAGCAGTACTTC; cdr3_aa: CASSPRWGGLPYEQYF; v_call: TRBV13; j_call: TRBJ2-7; clone_size: NA; d_call: TRBD2
cdr3_nt: TGCATTGCTAGAGGTCGGATGAACACTGAAGCTTTCTTT; cdr3_aa: CIARGRMNTEAFF; v_call: TRBV20-1; j_call: TRBJ1-1; clone_size: NA; d_call: NA
cdr3_nt: TGTACCAGCAGTTACCTGGGACAGATCACAGATACGCAGTATTTT; cdr3_aa: CTSSYLGQITDTQYF; v_call: TRBV6-6; j_call: TRBJ2-3; clone_size: NA; d_call: TRBD1
cdr3_nt: TGTGCCAGCCATGGAGCGGGTGACACAAATACGCAGTATTTT; cdr3_aa: CASHGAGDTNTQYF; v_call: TRBV6-2/TRBV6-3; j_call: TRBJ2-3; clone_size: NA; d_call: NA
cdr3_nt: TGTGTCGGCAGCTCGGGACAGTATGGTTACACCTTC; cdr3_aa: CVGSSGQYGYTF; v_call: TRBV11-3; j_call: TRBJ1-2; clone_size: once; d_call: TRBD1
cdr3_nt: TGTGCCAGCACCCCTGAGGGTCCGTACCAAGAGACCCAGTACTTC; cdr3_aa: CASTPEGPYQETQYF; v_call: TRBV28; j_call: TRBJ2-5; clone_size: NA; d_call: NA
cdr3_nt: TGCGCCAGCAGCACCAGGACAGGGGGGAACTATGGCTACACCTTC; cdr3_aa: CASSTRTGGNYGYTF; v_call: TRBV5-1; j_call: TRBJ1-2; clone_size: NA; d_call: TRBD1
cdr3_nt: TGTGCCAGCTACATGGGCGGGATTAACTATGGCTACACCTTC; cdr3_aa: CASYMGGINYGYTF; v_call: TRBV6-5; j_call: TRBJ1-2; clone_size: NA; d_call: NA
cdr3_nt: TGCGGCAGCAGCTGGGCAGCGGGAGGGCCCTACGAGCAGTACTTC; cdr3_aa: CGSSWAAGGPYEQYF; v_call: TRBV5-1; j_call: TRBJ2-7; clone_size: NA; d_call: TRBD2
cdr3_nt: TGCGCCAGCAGCCTGATAGGGACAGGGGCCACTGAAGCTTTCTTT; cdr3_aa: CASSLIGTGATEAFF; v_call: TRBV5-1; j_call: TRBJ1-1; clone_size: NA; d_call: TRBD1
cdr3_nt: TGTGCCAGCAGCTCCCGGAAGATCTCCTACAATGAGCAGTCATTC; cdr3_aa: CASSSRKISYNEQSF; v_call: TRBV11-3; j_call: TRBJ2-1; clone_size: NA; d_call: NA
cdr3_nt: TGCAGTGCTTTGTGCGTCACAGATACGCAGTATTTT; cdr3_aa: CSALCVTDTQYF; v_call: TRBV20-1; j_call: TRBJ2-3; clone_size: once; d_call: NA
cdr3_nt: TGCAGAGTGGGGACAAGCGGGAGCCCCGAACAATATTTC; cdr3_aa: CRVGTSGSPEQYF; v_call: TRBV29-1; j_call: TRBJ2-7; clone_size: once; d_call: TRBD2
cdr3_nt: TGTGCCACCAGACTCCGCGGGACAGAAAAAGGACAGCCCCAGCATTTT; cdr3_aa: CATRLRGTEKGQPQHF; v_call: TRBV6-2/TRBV6-3; j_call: TRBJ1-5; clone_size: NA; d_call: TRBD1
cdr3_nt: TGCGCCAGCAGCGGAGGGACAGGGGGCCTAGGTGGCTACACCTTC; cdr3_aa: CASSGGTGGLGGYTF; v_call: TRBV5-1; j_call: TRBJ1-2; clone_size: many; d_call: TRBD1
cdr3_nt: TGCAGTGCTAAGGAACGGGGAGAGCAGTTCTTC; cdr3_aa: CSAKERGEQFF; v_call: TRBV20-1; j_call: TRBJ2-1; clone_size: many; d_call: NA
cdr3_nt: TGTGCCAGCAGCTTGAAACAATCCTATTATTCACCCCTCCAATTT; cdr3_aa: CASSLKQSYYSPLQF; v_call: TRBV5-4; j_call: TRBJ1-6; clone_size: NA; d_call: NA
cdr3_nt: TGCAGTGCTGGAGGTGGGGGTACAGGGGGCATTGTATCAAATCAGCCCCAGCATTTT; cdr3_aa: CSAGGGGTGGIVSNQPQHF; v_call: TRBV20-1; j_call: TRBJ1-5; clone_size: NA; d_call: TRBD1
cdr3_nt: TGCAGTGCTATCTCAGGCAGGGTTAATCAGCCCCAGCATTTT; cdr3_aa: CSAISGRVNQPQHF; v_call: TRBV20-1; j_call: TRBJ1-5; clone_size: many; d_call: NA
cdr3_nt: TGCAGTGCTGGCGACAGGGAGGGGATGAACAATGAAGCTTCCTTT; cdr3_aa: CSAGDREGMNNEASF; v_call: TRBV20-1; j_call: TRBJ1-1; clone_size: NA; d_call: TRBD1
cdr3_nt: TGCGCCATCTGCTATACGGACTGGGTCTACAATGAGCAGTTCTTC; cdr3_aa: CAICYTDWVYNEQFF; v_call: TRBV4-1; j_call: TRBJ2-1; clone_size: NA; d_call: NA
cdr3_nt: TGTGCCAGCAGCTTATACGGAACTAGCGGGAGCAATGAGCAGTTATTC; cdr3_aa: CASSLYGTSGSNEQLF; v_call: TRBV7-3; j_call: TRBJ2-1; clone_size: NA; d_call: TRBD2
cdr3_nt: TGCGCCAGCAGCCAAGATCGGACAGGGGGCGAGAAGACCCAGTACTTC; cdr3_aa: CASSQDRTGGEKTQYF; v_call: TRBV4-1; j_call: TRBJ2-5; clone_size: NA; d_call: TRBD1
cdr3_nt: TGCAGAGTAGCGGCTAACACAGATACGCAGTATTTT; cdr3_aa: CRVAANTDTQYF; v_call: TRBV29-1; j_call: TRBJ2-3; clone_size: NA; d_call: NA
cdr3_nt: TGTGCCAGGAGTTTAGGGGGGAGGGTCGTAAACGGCTACACCTTC; cdr3_aa: CARSLGGRVVNGYTF; v_call: TRBV12-3/TRBV12-4; j_call: TRBJ1-2; clone_size: NA; d_call: NA